These T cell receptor beta chains were read from a single sample in a study of blood T cell repertoires in COVID-19. TCRdb keeps only in-frame clones here, not all; method: immunoSEQ multiplex PCR. The table records approximately 280,000 clones, approximately 85% of them present only once. Sequencing was done on a sample of peripheral blood. The receptors were sampled from a man between 18 and 35 years old with active or convalescent COVID-19. The CDR3 runs from the conserved cysteine through the conserved F or W. Each record gives: CDR3 length, clone size, V gene, J gene, D gene, CDR3 protein, CDR3 DNA. A D gene is named only where the DNA matches it firmly. A clone size is listed for some rows: how often the clone was seen (once, few, many), or a class if it is expanded.

>16|.|TRBV7-2|TRBJ1-6|.
CASSLSGAIYNSPLHF
TGTGCCAGCAGCTTATCAGGGGCAATCTATAATTCACCCCTCCACTTT
>15|.|TRBV4-1|TRBJ1-6|.
CASSQDRELNSPLHF
TGCGCCAGCAGCCAAGACAGGGAACTTAATTCACCCCTCCACTTT
>13|.|TRBV3-1/TRBV3-2|TRBJ2-7|.
CASRHGSELEQYF
TGTGCCAGCAGGCACGGGTCCGAATTGGAGCAGTACTTC
>15|once|TRBV6-5|TRBJ2-7|TRBD2
CASSIQLAAPYEQYF
TGTGCCAGCAGTATCCAACTAGCGGCTCCCTACGAGCAGTACTTC
>16|.|TRBV25-1|TRBJ2-1|TRBD1
CASSATGTGPYNEQFF
TGTGCCAGCAGTGCAACCGGGACAGGACCCTACAATGAGCAGTTCTTC
>12|.|TRBV12-3/TRBV12-4|TRBJ1-1|.
CASSLWRGKAFF
TGTGCCAGCAGTTTATGGCGGGGCAAAGCTTTCTTT
>16|.|TRBV24-1|TRBJ2-2|TRBD2
CATSDPTSGGTGELFF
TGTGCCACCAGTGACCCGACTAGCGGGGGGACCGGGGAGCTGTTTTTT
>13|few|TRBV27|TRBJ2-7|.
CASSLGASYEQYF
TGTGCCAGCAGTTTAGGGGCCTCCTACGAGCAGTACTTC
>15|.|TRBV11-2|TRBJ2-2|.
CASSLEGTPTGELFF
TGTGCCAGCAGCTTAGAGGGGACACCCACCGGGGAGCTGTTTTTT
>13|.|TRBV9|TRBJ2-7|.
CASSVADSYEQYF
TGTGCCAGCAGCGTAGCTGACAGCTACGAGCAGTACTTC
>12|.|TRBV2|TRBJ2-7|.
CASRVTSYEQYF
TGTGCCAGCAGAGTCACTAGCTACGAGCAGTACTTC
>14|.|TRBV29-1|TRBJ2-5|.
CSVPLTGFLETQYF
TGCAGCGTTCCACTCACAGGGTTTTTAGAGACCCAGTACTTC
>15|.|TRBV9|TRBJ1-3|TRBD1
CASSVLDRAGNTIYF
TGTGCCAGCAGCGTACTCGACAGGGCTGGAAACACCATATATTTT
>15|once|TRBV5-6|TRBJ2-4|.
CASSLGQSAKNIQYF
TGTGCCAGCAGCTTGGGACAATCAGCCAAAAACATTCAGTACTTC
>15|few|TRBV11-2|TRBJ2-7|TRBD1
CASSLAVDRAYEQYF
TGTGCCAGCAGCTTAGCTGTGGACAGGGCCTACGAGCAGTACTTC
>15|.|TRBV19|TRBJ2-7|TRBD1
CASSRDSSEVYEQYF
TGTGCCAGTAGTAGGGACAGCTCTGAGGTTTACGAGCAGTACTTC
>15|.|TRBV4-3|TRBJ1-1|.
CASSQVTDMNTEAFF
TGCGCCAGCAGCCAAGTGACAGACATGAACACTGAAGCTTTCTTT
>17|.|TRBV15|TRBJ1-2|TRBD1
CATSRLNQLQGAEGYTF
TGTGCCACCAGCAGACTCAACCAACTACAGGGGGCGGAGGGCTACACCTTC
>15|.|TRBV7-9|TRBJ1-1|TRBD1
CASSPIPGGQTEAFF
TGTGCCAGCAGCCCTATCCCAGGGGGCCAGACTGAAGCTTTCTTT
>15|.|TRBV4-3|TRBJ1-1|.
CASSQDVSAGTEAFF
TGCGCCAGCAGCCAAGACGTCTCCGCAGGAACTGAAGCTTTCTTT
>15|.|TRBV5-1|TRBJ2-2|TRBD1
CASSIGTGDTGELFF
TGCGCCAGCAGCATAGGGACAGGGGACACCGGGGAGCTGTTTTTT
>14|.|TRBV27|TRBJ2-1|TRBD1
CASSLGTGYNEQFF
TGTGCCAGCAGTCTGGGGACAGGGTACAATGAGCAGTTCTTC
>19|.|TRBV7-9|TRBJ2-7|TRBD2
CASSLVLVSGRRSFYEQYF
TGTGCCAGCAGCTTAGTTTTGGTTAGCGGGCGCCGTTCCTTCTACGAGCAGTACTTC
>15|.|TRBV7-2|TRBJ1-5|TRBD1
CASNSGTGSNQPQHF
TGTGCCAGCAACTCCGGGACAGGGAGCAATCAGCCCCAGCATTTT
>15|.|TRBV6-4|TRBJ2-3|.
CASSDSASLPDTQYF
TGTGCCAGCAGTGACTCTGCTAGTCTTCCAGATACGCAGTATTTT
>19|.|TRBV19|TRBJ2-4|TRBD2
CASSISSLLAGRAKNIQYF
TGTGCCAGTAGTATATCCTCCCTGCTAGCGGGGAGAGCCAAAAACATTCAGTACTTC
>17|.|TRBV5-6|TRBJ2-1|.
CASSWEEVSHTLNEQFF
TGTGCCAGCAGCTGGGAGGAGGTTAGCCACACACTCAATGAGCAGTTCTTC
>17|.|TRBV18|TRBJ2-3|TRBD2
CASSPRKGGGATDTQYF
TGTGCCAGCTCACCACGCAAGGGCGGGGGGGCCACAGATACGCAGTATTTT
>13|once|TRBV11-2|TRBJ2-5|.
CASRPRGRETQYF
TGTGCCAGCAGACCCAGGGGACGGGAGACCCAGTACTTC
>13|.|TRBV27|TRBJ2-1|.
CASRPSSYNEQFF
TGTGCCAGCAGACCGAGCTCCTACAATGAGCAGTTCTTC
>14|.|TRBV27|TRBJ1-1|.
CASSLRGGMAEAFF
TGTGCCAGCAGTTTACGTGGGGGGATGGCTGAAGCTTTCTTT
>13|.|TRBV2|TRBJ1-3|TRBD1
CASSEDRGDTIYF
TGTGCCAGCAGTGAAGACAGGGGGGACACCATATATTTT
>13|.|TRBV4-1|TRBJ1-1|.
CASSPTGNTEAFF
TGCGCCAGCAGCCCGACAGGGAACACTGAAGCTTTCTTT
>15|once|TRBV10-1|TRBJ2-3|.
CASSFNPSSADTQYF
TGCGCCAGCAGTTTCAACCCGTCTAGCGCAGATACGCAGTATTTT
>15|.|TRBV4-1|TRBJ1-5|.
CASSQVRLRNQPQHF
TGCGCCAGCAGCCAAGTCCGACTCCGGAATCAGCCCCAGCATTTT